This TCR beta chain is from a study of T cells in Graves' hyperthyroidism and ophthalmopathy. The wider study: The authors collected peripheral blood at initial diagnosis, before any treatment.

The diagnoses drew upon clinical symptoms, serum thyroxine and TRAb, thyroid ultrasound and orbital computed tomography. The PBMCs were sourced from fresh peripheral blood (about 10 ml). Researchers amplified the TCR beta CDR3 regions from RNA transcripts. The TCR CDR3 was amplified in a first-round RT-PCR using the HTBI primer set. MiXCR, applied by TCRdb to the multiplex PCR reads, yields one record per CDR3 protein. This sample has under 400,000 distinct CDR3 sequences, with 15% to 20% found just once. The CDR3 contains 16 residues. Germline V gives CDR1 MNHNS, CDR2 SASEGT. Trimming removed 1 base from V and 0 bases from J, with 13 bases in between. This clonotype has more than one count but fewer than ten.

The sequencing sample was made of blood. This clonotype originated in a woman in her thirties or forties with Graves' ophthalmopathy. This chain joins TRBV6-1 and TRBJ2-7; D is undetermined. CDR3 nucleotide sequence: TGTGCCAGCAGTGAAGGGTGGTCCCGCGGCTCCTACGAGCAGTACTTC. The encoded protein is CASSEGWSRGSYEQYF.